This entry concerns a single T cell receptor (beta chain). The antigen remains undetermined. This sample was taken from a study of molecular identifiers for immune sequencing clone quantification. Study-wide context: The replicate experiment used RNA from approximately 20,000 or 100,000 naive CD8 cells. This RNA was split into five aliquots, and four of them were sequenced. General study points: A shared barcode on identical TCR molecules could lead to underestimated sizes for highly expanded clones. Clones of above 20 RNA copies carried over 99% of effector molecules; in naive cells they carried under 1%.

One entry per CDR3 protein results from TCRdb running MiXCR on the PCR reads. The sample has fewer than 350,000 distinct CDR3 sequences, 20% to 25% seen once; the top ten hold approximately 0.8%. The CDR3 consists of 13 residues. V trimming: 8 bases; J trimming: 4 bases; junction bases outside the gene matches: 5. From germline, CDR1 is ENHRY and CDR2 SYGVKD. Sequences were obtained from naive CD8+ T cells from blood, with Jurkat cell RNA spiked in. The subset: FACS-sorted CD8+CD4-CCR7+CD45RA+ naive T cells. V and J are TRBV10-3 and TRBJ2-3, with TRBD2 matching over 8 bases. The receptor's source is a human donor in good health. Some libraries in this study had Jurkat cell RNA spiked in. CDR3 DNA sequence: TGTGCCATCGGGGGACTAGGAGCAGATACGCAGTATTTT. Encoded protein: CAIGGLGADTQYF.